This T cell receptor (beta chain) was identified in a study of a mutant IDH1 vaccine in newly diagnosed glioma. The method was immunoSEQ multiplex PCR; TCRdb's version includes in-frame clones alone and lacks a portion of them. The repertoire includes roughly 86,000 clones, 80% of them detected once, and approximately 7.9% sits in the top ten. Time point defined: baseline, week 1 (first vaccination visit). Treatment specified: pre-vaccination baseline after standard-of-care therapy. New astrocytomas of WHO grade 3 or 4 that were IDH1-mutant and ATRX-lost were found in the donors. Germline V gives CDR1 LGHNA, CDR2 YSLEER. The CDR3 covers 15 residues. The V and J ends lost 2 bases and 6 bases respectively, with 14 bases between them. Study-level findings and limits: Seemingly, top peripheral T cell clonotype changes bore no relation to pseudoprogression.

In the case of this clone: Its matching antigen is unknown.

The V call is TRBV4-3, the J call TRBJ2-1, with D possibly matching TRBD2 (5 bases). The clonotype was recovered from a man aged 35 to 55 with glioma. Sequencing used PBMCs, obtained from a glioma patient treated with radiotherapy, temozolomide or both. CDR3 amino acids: CASSQRHREGNEQFF. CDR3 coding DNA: TGCGCCAGCAGCCAAAGACATCGAGAGGGCAATGAGCAGTTCTTC.